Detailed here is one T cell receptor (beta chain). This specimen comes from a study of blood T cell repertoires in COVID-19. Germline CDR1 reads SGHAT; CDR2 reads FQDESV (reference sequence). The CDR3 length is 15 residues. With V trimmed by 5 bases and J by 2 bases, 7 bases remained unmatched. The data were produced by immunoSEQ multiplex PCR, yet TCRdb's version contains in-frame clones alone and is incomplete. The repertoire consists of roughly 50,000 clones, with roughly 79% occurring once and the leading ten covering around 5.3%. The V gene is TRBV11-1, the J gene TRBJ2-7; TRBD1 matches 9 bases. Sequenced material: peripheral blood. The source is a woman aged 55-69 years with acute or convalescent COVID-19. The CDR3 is CASSQDRGGTYEQYF. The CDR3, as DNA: TGTGCCAGCAGCCAGGACAGGGGAGGGACCTACGAGCAGTACTTC. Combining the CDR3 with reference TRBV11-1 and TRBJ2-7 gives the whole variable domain EAEVAQSPRYKITEKSQAVAFWCDPISGHATLYWYRQILGQGPELLVQFQDESVVDDSQLPKDRFSAERLKGVDSTLKIQPAELGDSAMYLCASSQDRGGTYEQYFGPGTRLTVT.